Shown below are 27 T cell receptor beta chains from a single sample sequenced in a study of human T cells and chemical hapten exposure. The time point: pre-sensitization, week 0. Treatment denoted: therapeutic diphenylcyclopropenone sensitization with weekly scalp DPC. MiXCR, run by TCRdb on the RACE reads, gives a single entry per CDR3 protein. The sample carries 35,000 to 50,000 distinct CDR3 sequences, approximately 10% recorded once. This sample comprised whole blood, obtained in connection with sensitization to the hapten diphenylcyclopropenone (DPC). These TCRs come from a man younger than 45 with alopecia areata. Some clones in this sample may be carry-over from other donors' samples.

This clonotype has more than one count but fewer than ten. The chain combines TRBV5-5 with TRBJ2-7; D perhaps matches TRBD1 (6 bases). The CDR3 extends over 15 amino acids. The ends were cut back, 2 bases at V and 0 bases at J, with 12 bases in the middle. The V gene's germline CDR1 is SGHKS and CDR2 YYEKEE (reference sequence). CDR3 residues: CASSFVGQSSYEQYF. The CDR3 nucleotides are TGTGCCAGCAGCTTCGTCGGACAGAGCTCCTACGAGCAGTACTTC. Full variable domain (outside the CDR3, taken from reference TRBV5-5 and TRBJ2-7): DAGVTQSPTHLIKTRGQQVTLRCSPISGHKSVSWYQQVLGQGPQFIFQYYEKEERGRGNFPDRFSARQFPNYSSELNVNALLLGDSALYLCASSFVGQSSYEQYFGPGTRLTVT.

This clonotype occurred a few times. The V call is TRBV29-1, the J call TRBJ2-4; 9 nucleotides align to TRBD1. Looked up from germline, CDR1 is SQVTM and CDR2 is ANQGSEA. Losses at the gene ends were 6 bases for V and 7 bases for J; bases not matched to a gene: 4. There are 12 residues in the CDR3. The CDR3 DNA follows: TGCAGCGTGATACAGGGGGCGAACATTCAGTACTTC. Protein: CSVIQGANIQYF.

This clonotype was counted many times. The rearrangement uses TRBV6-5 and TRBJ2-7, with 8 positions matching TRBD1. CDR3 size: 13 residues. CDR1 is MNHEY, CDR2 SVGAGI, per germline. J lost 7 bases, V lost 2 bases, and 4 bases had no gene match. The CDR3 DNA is TGTGCCAGCAGTTACCCAGACAGGGGAGAGCAGTACTTC. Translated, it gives CASSYPDRGEQYF.

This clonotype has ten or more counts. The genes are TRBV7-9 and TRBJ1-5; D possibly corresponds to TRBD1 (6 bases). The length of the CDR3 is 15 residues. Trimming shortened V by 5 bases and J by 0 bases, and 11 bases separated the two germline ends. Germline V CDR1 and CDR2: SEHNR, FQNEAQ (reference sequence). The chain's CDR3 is CASSRGQYSNQPQHF. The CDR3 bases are TGTGCCAGCAGCCGAGGACAGTATAGCAATCAGCCCCAGCATTTT.

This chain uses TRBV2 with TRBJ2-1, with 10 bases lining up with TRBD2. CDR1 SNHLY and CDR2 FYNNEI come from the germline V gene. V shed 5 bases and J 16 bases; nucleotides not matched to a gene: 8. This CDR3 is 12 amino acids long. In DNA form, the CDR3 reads TGTGCCAGCAGTAAGGTAGCGGGAGGCCTATTCTTC. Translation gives CASSKVAGGLFF.

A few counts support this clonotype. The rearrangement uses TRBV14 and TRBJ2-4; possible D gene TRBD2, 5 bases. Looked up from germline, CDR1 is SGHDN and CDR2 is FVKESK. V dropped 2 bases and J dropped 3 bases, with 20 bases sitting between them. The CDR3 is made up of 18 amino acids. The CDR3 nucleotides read TGTGCCAGCAGCCAACTTTCCGGGGTGCCTATCGGCAAAAACATTCAGTACTTC. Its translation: CASSQLSGVPIGKNIQYF.

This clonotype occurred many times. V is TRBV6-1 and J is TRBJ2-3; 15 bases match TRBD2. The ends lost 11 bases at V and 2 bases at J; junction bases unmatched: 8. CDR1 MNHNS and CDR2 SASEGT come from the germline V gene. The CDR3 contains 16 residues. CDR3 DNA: TGTGCCGGAGAGGGGACTAGCGGGGGGCTCACAGATACGCAGTATTTT. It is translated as CAGEGTSGGLTDTQYF.

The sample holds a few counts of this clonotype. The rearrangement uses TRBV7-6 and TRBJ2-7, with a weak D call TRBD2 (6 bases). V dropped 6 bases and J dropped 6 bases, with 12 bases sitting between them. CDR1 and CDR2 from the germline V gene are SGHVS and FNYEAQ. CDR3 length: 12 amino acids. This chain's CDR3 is CASSAGTSEQYF. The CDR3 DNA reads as TGTGCCAGCAGTGCCGGGACTTCCGAGCAGTACTTC.

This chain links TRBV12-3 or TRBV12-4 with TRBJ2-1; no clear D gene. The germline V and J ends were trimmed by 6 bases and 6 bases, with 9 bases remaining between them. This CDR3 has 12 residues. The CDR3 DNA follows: TGTGCCAGCAGCCCTTTTCGCAATGAGCAGTTCTTC. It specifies CASSPFRNEQFF.

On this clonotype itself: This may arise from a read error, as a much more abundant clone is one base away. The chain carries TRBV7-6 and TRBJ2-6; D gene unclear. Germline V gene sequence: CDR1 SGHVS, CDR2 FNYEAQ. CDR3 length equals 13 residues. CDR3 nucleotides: TGTGTCAGCAGTGTATCTGGGGCCAACGTCCTGACTTTC. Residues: CVSSVSGANVLTF.

The CDR3 is CSAYRGAKNIQYF. The CDR3 DNA is TGCAGTGCTTACAGGGGTGCCAAAAACATTCAGTACTTC. The chain employs TRBV20-1 and TRBJ2-4; 7 nucleotides agree with TRBD1. V lost 5 bases and J lost 1; bases outside the gene matches: 2. CDR3 size: 13 residues. Germline V gene data show CDR1 as DFQATT and CDR2 as SNEGSKA (reference sequence).

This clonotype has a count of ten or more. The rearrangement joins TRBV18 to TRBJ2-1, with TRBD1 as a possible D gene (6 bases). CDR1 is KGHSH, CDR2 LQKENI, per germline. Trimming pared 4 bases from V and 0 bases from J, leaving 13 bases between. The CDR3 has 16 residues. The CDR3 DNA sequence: TGTGCCAGCTCACTAAAAACAGGGAGCTCCTACAATGAGCAGTTCTTC. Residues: CASSLKTGSSYNEQFF.

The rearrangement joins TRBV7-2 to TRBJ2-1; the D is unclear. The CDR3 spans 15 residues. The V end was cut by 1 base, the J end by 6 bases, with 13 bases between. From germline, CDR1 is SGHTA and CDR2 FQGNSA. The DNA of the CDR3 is TGTGCCAGCAGCTTAGACGTAGCAGCAGGCAATGAGCAGTTCTTC. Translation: CASSLDVAAGNEQFF.

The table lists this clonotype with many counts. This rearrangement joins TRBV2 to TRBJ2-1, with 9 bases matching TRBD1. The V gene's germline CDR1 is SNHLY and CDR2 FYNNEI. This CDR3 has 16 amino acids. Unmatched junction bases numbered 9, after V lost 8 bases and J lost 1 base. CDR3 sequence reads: CASDRGNRASYNEQFF. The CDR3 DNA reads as TGTGCCAGCGACAGGGGGAATCGGGCATCCTACAATGAGCAGTTCTTC.

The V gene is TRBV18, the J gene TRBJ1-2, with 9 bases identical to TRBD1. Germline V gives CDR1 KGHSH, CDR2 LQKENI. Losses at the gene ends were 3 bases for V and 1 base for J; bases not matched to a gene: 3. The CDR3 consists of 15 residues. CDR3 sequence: CASSPMDRGNYGYTF. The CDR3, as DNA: TGTGCCAGCTCACCGATGGACAGGGGTAACTATGGCTACACCTTC. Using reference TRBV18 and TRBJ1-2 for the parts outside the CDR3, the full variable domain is NAGVMQNPRHLVRRRGQEARLRCSPMKGHSHVYWYRQLPEEGLKFMVYLQKENIIDESGMPKERFSAEFPKEGPSILRIQQVVRGDSAAYFCASSPMDRGNYGYTFGSGTRLTVV.

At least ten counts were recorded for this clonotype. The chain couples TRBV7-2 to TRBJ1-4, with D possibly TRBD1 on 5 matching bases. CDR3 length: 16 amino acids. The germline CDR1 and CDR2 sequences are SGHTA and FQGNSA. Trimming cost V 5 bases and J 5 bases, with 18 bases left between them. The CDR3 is CASSRGGSGRNEKLFF. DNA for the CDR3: TGTGCCAGCAGCCGGGGCGGGTCTGGACGGAATGAAAAACTGTTTTTT.

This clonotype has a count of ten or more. The CDR3 nucleotides are TGCAGCGGTAACAGGGTCGACACTGAAGCTTTCTTT. Translating it yields CSGNRVDTEAFF. This chain uses TRBV29-1 with TRBJ1-1, with a possible D match to TRBD1 (6 bases). From germline, CDR1 is SQVTM and CDR2 ANQGSEA. The CDR3 is 12 residues long. Deletions cut 7 bases from V and 3 bases from J, with 12 bases between.

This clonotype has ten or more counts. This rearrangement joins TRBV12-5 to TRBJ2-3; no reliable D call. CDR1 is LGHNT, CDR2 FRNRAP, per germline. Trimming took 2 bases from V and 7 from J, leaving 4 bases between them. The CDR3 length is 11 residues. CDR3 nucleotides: TGTGCTAGTGGTTTGTTGAATACGCAGTATTTT. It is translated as CASGLLNTQYF.

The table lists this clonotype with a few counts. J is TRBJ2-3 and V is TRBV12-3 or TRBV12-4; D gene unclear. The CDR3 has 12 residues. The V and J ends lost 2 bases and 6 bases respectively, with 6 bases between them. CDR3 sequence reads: CASSLFGDTQYF. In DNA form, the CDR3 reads TGTGCCAGCAGTTTATTTGGGGATACGCAGTATTTT.

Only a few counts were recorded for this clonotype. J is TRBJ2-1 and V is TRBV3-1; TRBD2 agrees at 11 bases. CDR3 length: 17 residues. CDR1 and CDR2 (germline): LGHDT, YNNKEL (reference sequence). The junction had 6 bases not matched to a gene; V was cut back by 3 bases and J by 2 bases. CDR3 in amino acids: CASSHHVAGGAYNEQFF. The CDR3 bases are TGTGCCAGCAGCCACCACGTAGCGGGGGGGGCCTACAATGAGCAGTTCTTC.

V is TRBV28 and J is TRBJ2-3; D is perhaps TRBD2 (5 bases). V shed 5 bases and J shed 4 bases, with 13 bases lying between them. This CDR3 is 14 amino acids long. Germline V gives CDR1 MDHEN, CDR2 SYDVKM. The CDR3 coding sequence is TGTGCCAGCAGTACGTGGGAGTATGCAGATACGCAGTATTTT. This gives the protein CASSTWEYADTQYF.

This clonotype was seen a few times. CDR3: CASSARLAGGPDTQYF. In DNA form, the CDR3 reads TGTGCCAGCAGCGCCCGTCTGGCGGGGGGGCCAGATACGCAGTATTTT. The rearrangement joins TRBV9 to TRBJ2-3; 9 bases are shared with TRBD2. Germline CDR1 and CDR2: SGDLS and YYNGEE. The CDR3 runs 16 residues. V lost 3 bases and J lost 4; bases outside the gene matches: 9.

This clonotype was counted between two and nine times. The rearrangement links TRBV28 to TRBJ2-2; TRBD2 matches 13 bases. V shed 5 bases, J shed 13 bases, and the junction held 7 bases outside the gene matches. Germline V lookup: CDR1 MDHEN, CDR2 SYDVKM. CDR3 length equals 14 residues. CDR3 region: CASSPRLAGGPLFF. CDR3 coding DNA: TGTGCCAGCAGTCCTAGACTAGCGGGAGGCCCGCTGTTTTTT.

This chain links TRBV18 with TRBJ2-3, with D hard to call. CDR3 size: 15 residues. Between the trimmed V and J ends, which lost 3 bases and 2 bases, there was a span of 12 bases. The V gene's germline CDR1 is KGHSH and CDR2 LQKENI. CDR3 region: CASSPPVGSTDTQYF. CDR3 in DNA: TGTGCCAGCTCACCTCCCGTGGGATCCACAGATACGCAGTATTTT.

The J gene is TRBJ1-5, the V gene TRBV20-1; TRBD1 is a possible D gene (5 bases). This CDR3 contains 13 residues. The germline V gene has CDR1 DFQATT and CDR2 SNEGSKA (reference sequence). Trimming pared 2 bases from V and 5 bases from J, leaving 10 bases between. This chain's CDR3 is CSARQGGDQPQHF. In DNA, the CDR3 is TGCAGTGCTAGACAGGGAGGGGATCAGCCCCAGCATTTT.

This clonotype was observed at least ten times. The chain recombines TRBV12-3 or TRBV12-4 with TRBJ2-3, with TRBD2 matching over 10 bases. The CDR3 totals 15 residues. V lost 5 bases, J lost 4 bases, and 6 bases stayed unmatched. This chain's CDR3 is CASSPSSGRADTQYF. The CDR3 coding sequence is TGTGCCAGCAGTCCATCTAGCGGGAGAGCAGATACGCAGTATTTT.

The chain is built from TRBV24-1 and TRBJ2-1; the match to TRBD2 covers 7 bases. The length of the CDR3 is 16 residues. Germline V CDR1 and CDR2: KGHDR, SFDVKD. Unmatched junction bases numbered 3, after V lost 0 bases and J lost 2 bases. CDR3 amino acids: CATSDLPGLPYNEQFF. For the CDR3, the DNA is TGTGCCACCAGTGATTTGCCGGGACTACCCTACAATGAGCAGTTCTTC.